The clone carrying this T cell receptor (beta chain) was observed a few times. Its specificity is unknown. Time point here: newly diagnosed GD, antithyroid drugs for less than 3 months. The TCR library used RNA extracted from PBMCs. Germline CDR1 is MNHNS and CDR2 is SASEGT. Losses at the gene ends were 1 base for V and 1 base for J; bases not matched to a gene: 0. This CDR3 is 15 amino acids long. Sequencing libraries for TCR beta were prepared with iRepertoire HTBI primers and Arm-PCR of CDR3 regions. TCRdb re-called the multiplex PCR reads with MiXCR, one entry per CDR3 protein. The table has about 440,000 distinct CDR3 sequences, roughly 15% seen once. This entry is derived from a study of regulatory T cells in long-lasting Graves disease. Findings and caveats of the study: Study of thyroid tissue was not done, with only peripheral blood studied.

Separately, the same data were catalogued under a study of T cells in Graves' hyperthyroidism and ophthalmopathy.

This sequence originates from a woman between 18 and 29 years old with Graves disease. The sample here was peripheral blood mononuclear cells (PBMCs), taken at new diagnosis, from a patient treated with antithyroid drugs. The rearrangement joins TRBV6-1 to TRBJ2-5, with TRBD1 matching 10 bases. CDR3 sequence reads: CASSEGTGGQETQYF. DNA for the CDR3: TGTGCCAGCAGTGAAGGGACAGGGGGCCAAGAGACCCAGTACTTC.